This is a list of T cell receptor beta chains from one sample in a study of T cell responses to AZD1222 COVID-19 vaccine. Libraries were prepared by immunoSEQ multiplex PCR; TCRdb keeps only in-frame clonotypes and omits some of them. Altogether 100,000 to 140,000 clones are present, approximately 86% being singletons, with the ten largest covering approximately 4%. The sequences come from peripheral blood, collected on day 0 of AZD1222 vaccination. These receptors all stem from an adult in good health. CDR3s include the opening cysteine and the closing phenylalanine or tryptophan. Each record gives: D gene, clone size, J gene, V gene, CDR3 protein, CDR3 DNA. A D gene is named only where the DNA matches it firmly. Not all rows give a size; the values are once, few, many and, for expanded clones, a class.

>TRBD1|NA|TRBJ1-6|TRBV4-1
CASSHPGQDNSPLHF
TGCGCCAGCAGCCACCCGGGACAGGATAATTCACCCCTCCACTTT
>NA|NA|TRBJ1-4|TRBV21-1
CASSKVQHNEKLFF
TGTGCCAGCAGCAAAGTTCAGCATAATGAAAAACTGTTTTTT
>NA|NA|TRBJ1-2|TRBV5-1
CASSGQNYGYTF
TGCGCCAGCAGCGGACAGAACTATGGCTACACCTTC
>TRBD2|few|TRBJ2-3|TRBV7-8
CASSLEGMGTSGSTDTQYF
TGTGCCAGCAGCTTAGAAGGAATGGGGACTAGCGGGAGTACAGATACGCAGTATTTT
>TRBD2|NA|TRBJ2-3|TRBV3-1/TRBV3-2
CASSQDSTSGRSGTDTQYF
TGTGCCAGCAGCCAAGACTCAACTAGCGGGAGGTCCGGCACAGATACGCAGTATTTT
>NA|NA|TRBJ1-5|TRBV7-2
CASSTGINQPQHF
TGTGCCAGCAGCACAGGGATCAATCAGCCCCAGCATTTT
>NA|NA|TRBJ1-1|TRBV7-9
CASSSYTANTEAFF
TGTGCCAGCAGCTCGTATACAGCGAACACTGAAGCTTTCTTT
>NA|NA|TRBJ1-2|TRBV5-8
CASNRWEGSNYGYTF
TGTGCCAGCAACCGGTGGGAGGGATCCAACTATGGCTACACCTTC
>TRBD1|few|TRBJ1-1|TRBV6-5
CASSRDRVITEAFF
TGTGCCAGCAGTCGAGACAGGGTTATTACTGAAGCTTTCTTT
>NA|NA|TRBJ2-7|TRBV21-1
CASSNSGHLTYEQYF
TGTGCCAGCAGCAACTCGGGACACCTCACCTACGAGCAGTACTTC
>TRBD2|NA|TRBJ2-7|TRBV10-2
CASSESPLFTSGSYEQYF
TGCGCCAGCAGTGAGTCCCCCCTCTTTACTAGCGGGAGCTACGAGCAGTACTTC
>TRBD1|NA|TRBJ1-5|TRBV27
CASDPGQGGWPQHF
TGTGCCAGCGACCCTGGACAGGGAGGATGGCCCCAGCATTTT
>TRBD1|once|TRBJ1-3|TRBV4-2
CASSPPQQGGNTIYF
TGTGCCAGCAGCCCCCCCCAACAGGGGGGAAACACCATATATTTT
>TRBD1|NA|TRBJ1-3|TRBV7-8
CASSAGGSGNTIYF
TGTGCCAGCAGCGCAGGGGGCTCTGGAAACACCATATATTTT
>NA|once|TRBJ2-7|TRBV5-6
CASSFTRSSEQYF
TGTGCCAGCAGCTTCACTAGGTCTAGCGAGCAGTACTTC
>NA|NA|TRBJ1-4|TRBV5-1
CASSLAVQGDGEKLFF
TGCGCCAGCAGCTTGGCCGTTCAGGGTGATGGTGAAAAACTGTTTTTT
>NA|few|TRBJ2-7|TRBV7-9
CASSPPLGRNEQYF
TGTGCCAGCAGCCCGCCCCTCGGTCGGAACGAGCAGTACTTC
>NA|NA|TRBJ2-2|TRBV28
CASSYTGELFF
TGTGCCAGCAGCTACACCGGGGAGCTGTTTTTT
>TRBD1|once|TRBJ1-2|TRBV7-9
CASSPPGQGTANYGYTF
TGTGCCAGCAGCCCCCCGGGACAGGGCACTGCTAACTATGGCTACACCTTC
>NA|NA|TRBJ1-2|TRBV7-2
CASRNGRGNYGYTF
TGTGCCAGCAGAAATGGCAGGGGAAATTATGGCTACACCTTC
>NA|NA|TRBJ2-7|TRBV5-1
CASSLDRVSSSYEQYF
TGCGCCAGCAGCTTGGATAGGGTTTCCAGCTCCTACGAGCAGTACTTC
>NA|NA|TRBJ1-2|TRBV18
CASSPRWEDYGYTF
TGTGCCAGCTCACCACGGTGGGAAGACTATGGCTACACCTTC
>NA|NA|TRBJ2-2|TRBV5-4
CASSLGGAYTGELFF
TGTGCCAGCAGCCTGGGTGGGGCGTACACCGGGGAGCTGTTTTTT
>NA|NA|TRBJ2-2|TRBV6-1
CASSEARGGGELFF
TGTGCCAGCAGTGAAGCGAGGGGGGGCGGGGAGCTGTTTTTT
>NA|NA|TRBJ1-3|TRBV6-5
CASSYQVSGNTIYF
TGTGCCAGCAGTTACCAAGTCTCTGGAAACACCATATATTTT
>TRBD2|once|TRBJ2-1|TRBV24-1
CATKRAGGLDEQFF
TGTGCCACCAAAAGAGCGGGAGGTCTGGATGAGCAGTTCTTC
>NA|NA|TRBJ1-1|TRBV4-1
CASSGKGPNYTEAFF
TGCGCCAGCAGCGGGAAGGGCCCCAACTACACTGAAGCTTTCTTT
>TRBD2|NA|TRBJ2-1|TRBV24-1
CATRPTSASRHNEQFF
TGTGCCACCAGGCCCACTAGCGCAAGCCGACACAATGAGCAGTTCTTC
>NA|NA|TRBJ1-2|TRBV2
CASSPEGIAGYGYTF
TGTGCCAGCAGCCCCGAGGGGATTGCCGGATATGGCTACACCTTC
>NA|NA|TRBJ2-7|TRBV7-9
CASSPPDRSSYEQYF
TGTGCCAGCAGCCCCCCCGACCGGAGCTCCTACGAGCAGTACTTC
>TRBD1|NA|TRBJ1-5|TRBV4-2
CASSQDSGRGLGLDQPQHF
TGTGCCAGCAGCCAAGATTCGGGCAGGGGGCTCGGACTGGATCAGCCCCAGCATTTT
>TRBD1|NA|TRBJ1-2|TRBV10-1
CASSPIDRGLCGYTF
TGCGCCAGCAGCCCAATAGATAGGGGGCTGTGTGGCTACACCTTC
>NA|NA|TRBJ1-2|TRBV6-5
CASIGLGEVHYGYTF
TGTGCCAGCATCGGGTTAGGGGAGGTTCACTATGGCTACACCTTC
>NA|NA|TRBJ1-1|TRBV9
CASSGPGQTNTEAFF
TGTGCCAGCAGCGGCCCAGGACAGACGAACACTGAAGCTTTCTTT
>TRBD1|NA|TRBJ1-2|TRBV5-6
CASSIVWDRSSNYGYTF
TGTGCCAGCAGCATTGTGTGGGACAGATCTTCTAACTATGGCTACACCTTC
>NA|NA|TRBJ2-1|TRBV7-9
CASRLMTYNEQFF
TGTGCCAGCCGATTGATGACCTACAATGAGCAGTTCTTC
>NA|NA|TRBJ1-5|TRBV21-1
CASSFLLRGGNQPQHF
TGTGCCAGCAGCTTTCTTCTCCGGGGGGGCAATCAGCCCCAGCATTTT
>NA|once|TRBJ1-1|TRBV7-2
CASSSHLRGRYTEAFF
TGTGCCAGCAGCTCCCACTTGAGGGGGAGGTACACTGAAGCTTTCTTT
>NA|NA|TRBJ1-4|TRBV4-1
CASSQGIGDEKLFF
TGCGCCAGCAGCCAGGGGATTGGGGATGAAAAACTGTTTTTT